These T cell receptor beta chains were read from a single sample in a study of T cell responses to AZD1222 COVID-19 vaccine. Libraries were prepared by immunoSEQ multiplex PCR; TCRdb keeps only in-frame clonotypes and omits some of them. The sample includes around 140,000 clones, 80% to 90% seen only once; the top ten take 7.5% to 8.5%. The material sequenced was peripheral blood, taken on day 0 of AZD1222 vaccination. These receptors were collected from an adult in good health. CDR3s include the opening cysteine and the closing phenylalanine or tryptophan. Fields, in order: D gene, V gene, J gene, clone size, CDR3 protein, CDR3 DNA. D genes are given only for firm matches. Rows may omit the clone size; those that give it use once, few, many or a size class.

D gene: .
V gene: TRBV19
J gene: TRBJ1-3
clone size: .
CDR3 protein: CASTGQGLTGNTIYF
CDR3 DNA: TGTGCCAGTACGGGCCAAGGGCTGACTGGAAACACCATATATTTT

D gene: .
V gene: TRBV6-5
J gene: TRBJ1-1
clone size: .
CDR3 protein: CASSRLRFVAFF
CDR3 DNA: TGTGCCAGCAGTCGACTCCGCTTTGTGGCTTTCTTT

D gene: .
V gene: TRBV19
J gene: TRBJ2-1
clone size: .
CDR3 protein: CASSIYGGLENEQFF
CDR3 DNA: TGTGCCAGTAGTATTTACGGGGGCCTTGAGAATGAGCAGTTCTTC

D gene: .
V gene: TRBV6-5
J gene: TRBJ2-7
clone size: .
CDR3 protein: CASSQPGAGGYEQYF
CDR3 DNA: TGTGCCAGCAGCCAGCCCGGGGCAGGTGGATACGAGCAGTACTTC

D gene: .
V gene: TRBV4-1
J gene: TRBJ1-2
clone size: few
CDR3 protein: CASSQSMTATYGYTF
CDR3 DNA: TGCGCCAGCAGCCAGTCCATGACAGCTACTTATGGCTACACCTTC

D gene: TRBD1
V gene: TRBV5-1
J gene: TRBJ2-2
clone size: .
CDR3 protein: CASSGGTGELNTGELFF
CDR3 DNA: TGCGCCAGCAGCGGCGGGACAGGGGAACTGAACACCGGGGAGCTGTTTTTT

D gene: TRBD1
V gene: TRBV27
J gene: TRBJ1-2
clone size: .
CDR3 protein: CASSQQGTYGYTF
CDR3 DNA: TGTGCCAGCAGTCAACAGGGGACCTATGGCTACACCTTC

D gene: .
V gene: TRBV5-5
J gene: TRBJ1-2
clone size: .
CDR3 protein: CASSSGVANYGYTF
CDR3 DNA: TGTGCCAGCAGCTCGGGGGTAGCTAACTATGGCTACACCTTC

D gene: .
V gene: TRBV28
J gene: TRBJ1-4
clone size: once
CDR3 protein: CASSLGNEKLFF
CDR3 DNA: TGTGCCAGCAGTTTGGGGAATGAAAAACTGTTTTTT

D gene: TRBD2
V gene: TRBV29-1
J gene: TRBJ2-1
clone size: .
CDR3 protein: CSVVWTSAYNEQFF
CDR3 DNA: TGCAGCGTTGTTTGGACTAGTGCCTACAATGAGCAGTTCTTC

D gene: TRBD1
V gene: TRBV27
J gene: TRBJ1-2
clone size: .
CDR3 protein: CASSNRGTGGASGYTF
CDR3 DNA: TGTGCCAGCAGTAACCGGGGGACAGGGGGCGCTTCTGGCTACACCTTC

D gene: .
V gene: TRBV7-9
J gene: TRBJ1-6
clone size: .
CDR3 protein: CASSPTRVYSPLHF
CDR3 DNA: TGTGCCAGCAGCCCGACAAGGGTCTATTCACCCCTCCACTTT

D gene: .
V gene: TRBV10-3
J gene: TRBJ2-7
clone size: few
CDR3 protein: CAISVGRVYEQYF
CDR3 DNA: TGTGCCATCAGTGTAGGCAGAGTGTACGAGCAGTACTTC

D gene: .
V gene: TRBV28
J gene: TRBJ2-7
clone size: .
CDR3 protein: CASGGSSREQYF
CDR3 DNA: TGTGCCAGCGGGGGGTCCTCTCGGGAGCAGTACTTC

D gene: .
V gene: TRBV12-3/TRBV12-4
J gene: TRBJ2-1
clone size: .
CDR3 protein: CASSLSSEQFF
CDR3 DNA: TGTGCCAGCAGTTTAAGTAGTGAGCAGTTCTTC

D gene: .
V gene: TRBV18
J gene: TRBJ2-2
clone size: .
CDR3 protein: CASSPQRKNTGELFF
CDR3 DNA: TGTGCCAGCTCACCGCAGCGAAAGAACACCGGGGAGCTGTTTTTT

D gene: .
V gene: TRBV18
J gene: TRBJ2-1
clone size: .
CDR3 protein: CASSPASYNEQFF
CDR3 DNA: TGTGCCAGCTCACCTGCAAGTTACAATGAGCAGTTCTTC

D gene: TRBD1
V gene: TRBV19
J gene: TRBJ2-2
clone size: .
CDR3 protein: CASTPTGATGELFF
CDR3 DNA: TGTGCCAGTACCCCCACAGGGGCTACCGGGGAGCTGTTTTTT

D gene: .
V gene: TRBV12-3/TRBV12-4
J gene: TRBJ2-4
clone size: .
CDR3 protein: CASSLSENIQYF
CDR3 DNA: TGTGCCAGCAGTTTAAGTGAAAACATTCAGTACTTC

D gene: .
V gene: TRBV30
J gene: TRBJ2-6
clone size: .
CDR3 protein: CAWRLVITSSGANVLTF
CDR3 DNA: TGTGCCTGGAGGTTGGTGATTACCTCCTCTGGGGCCAACGTCCTGACTTTC

D gene: .
V gene: TRBV30
J gene: TRBJ2-3
clone size: .
CDR3 protein: CAWGLLTATTQYF
CDR3 DNA: TGTGCCTGGGGGCTACTTACAGCCACTACGCAGTATTTT

D gene: .
V gene: TRBV4-2
J gene: TRBJ2-5
clone size: .
CDR3 protein: CASGPGGSHGETQYF
CDR3 DNA: TGTGCCAGTGGTCCCGGAGGGTCCCATGGGGAGACCCAGTACTTC

D gene: .
V gene: TRBV2
J gene: TRBJ2-3
clone size: .
CDR3 protein: CASGQDYPPDTQYF
CDR3 DNA: TGTGCCAGCGGGCAGGACTACCCTCCAGATACGCAGTATTTT

D gene: TRBD1
V gene: TRBV19
J gene: TRBJ1-5
clone size: .
CDR3 protein: CASSRDRAENQPQHF
CDR3 DNA: TGTGCCAGTAGTAGAGACAGGGCGGAGAATCAGCCCCAGCATTTT

D gene: .
V gene: TRBV5-1
J gene: TRBJ2-7
clone size: .
CDR3 protein: CASSPGTLMGAEEQYF
CDR3 DNA: TGCGCCAGCAGCCCTGGGACGCTTATGGGTGCTGAAGAGCAGTACTTC

D gene: .
V gene: TRBV11-2
J gene: TRBJ1-4
clone size: .
CDR3 protein: CASSLAVRAYEKLFF
CDR3 DNA: TGTGCCAGCAGCTTAGCTGTCAGGGCCTATGAAAAACTGTTTTTT

D gene: .
V gene: TRBV7-2
J gene: TRBJ1-5
clone size: .
CDR3 protein: CASSLGLTSNQPQHF
CDR3 DNA: TGTGCCAGCAGCTTAGGATTAACTAGCAATCAGCCCCAGCATTTT

D gene: .
V gene: TRBV5-6
J gene: TRBJ1-2
clone size: .
CDR3 protein: CASSLGTSNYGYTF
CDR3 DNA: TGTGCCAGCAGCCTCGGGACATCTAACTATGGCTACACCTTC

D gene: .
V gene: TRBV4-1
J gene: TRBJ1-2
clone size: .
CDR3 protein: CASSQATGAYGYTF
CDR3 DNA: TGCGCCAGCAGCCAAGCCACGGGGGCCTATGGCTACACCTTC

D gene: .
V gene: TRBV7-9
J gene: TRBJ2-3
clone size: .
CDR3 protein: CASSGWRGLTDTQYF
CDR3 DNA: TGTGCCAGCAGCGGGTGGAGGGGGCTCACAGATACGCAGTATTTT

D gene: .
V gene: TRBV4-2
J gene: TRBJ1-5
clone size: few
CDR3 protein: CASSQAGGNQPQHF
CDR3 DNA: TGTGCCAGCAGCCAAGCGGGGGGTAATCAGCCCCAGCATTTT

D gene: .
V gene: TRBV10-3
J gene: TRBJ1-4
clone size: once
CDR3 protein: CAISAGSDMGKLFF
CDR3 DNA: TGTGCCATCAGTGCGGGCAGCGATATGGGAAAACTGTTTTTT

D gene: .
V gene: TRBV7-9
J gene: TRBJ2-3
clone size: .
CDR3 protein: CASSYHTSTDTQYF
CDR3 DNA: TGTGCCAGCAGCTATCACACTAGCACAGATACGCAGTATTTT

D gene: .
V gene: TRBV7-2
J gene: TRBJ1-5
clone size: .
CDR3 protein: CASRAVSSNQPQHF
CDR3 DNA: TGTGCCAGCAGGGCAGTAAGTAGCAATCAGCCCCAGCATTTT

D gene: .
V gene: TRBV5-4
J gene: TRBJ2-2
clone size: few
CDR3 protein: CASIPSGDRNTGELFF
CDR3 DNA: TGTGCCAGCATCCCGAGCGGTGACCGGAACACCGGGGAGCTGTTTTTT

D gene: TRBD1
V gene: TRBV9
J gene: TRBJ1-4
clone size: .
CDR3 protein: CASSAVAGTGPNEKLFF
CDR3 DNA: TGTGCCAGCAGCGCCGTAGCTGGGACAGGGCCTAATGAAAAACTGTTTTTT

D gene: .
V gene: TRBV5-8
J gene: TRBJ2-7
clone size: .
CDR3 protein: CASSFPRGGVGEQYF
CDR3 DNA: TGTGCCAGCAGCTTCCCCCGAGGCGGCGTTGGGGAGCAGTACTTC

D gene: TRBD1
V gene: TRBV4-2
J gene: TRBJ2-7
clone size: .
CDR3 protein: CASSITGTASEQYF
CDR3 DNA: TGTGCCAGCAGCATAACCGGGACAGCCTCCGAGCAGTACTTC

D gene: .
V gene: TRBV24-1
J gene: TRBJ2-1
clone size: .
CDR3 protein: CATSAHGGEQFF
CDR3 DNA: TGTGCCACCAGTGCTCATGGGGGTGAGCAGTTCTTC

D gene: TRBD2
V gene: TRBV6-6
J gene: TRBJ2-3
clone size: .
CDR3 protein: CASSRGTSGRARTDTQYF
CDR3 DNA: TGTGCCAGCAGTCGTGGGACTAGCGGGAGGGCCAGGACAGATACGCAGTATTTT

D gene: .
V gene: TRBV12-2
J gene: TRBJ2-2
clone size: few
CDR3 protein: CARDPGGRGTGELFF
CDR3 DNA: TGTGCAAGGGATCCCGGGGGCCGGGGCACCGGGGAGCTGTTTTTT

D gene: .
V gene: TRBV28
J gene: TRBJ2-3
clone size: .
CDR3 protein: CASIPAGERTDTQYF
CDR3 DNA: TGTGCCAGCATACCCGCAGGGGAACGGACAGATACGCAGTATTTT

D gene: .
V gene: TRBV30
J gene: TRBJ1-5
clone size: .
CDR3 protein: CAWDSGGGGNQPQHF
CDR3 DNA: TGTGCCTGGGACTCCGGAGGCGGCGGGAATCAGCCCCAGCATTTT

D gene: .
V gene: TRBV27
J gene: TRBJ1-5
clone size: few
CDR3 protein: CASSSDPPYSNQPQHF
CDR3 DNA: TGTGCCAGCAGTTCCGACCCCCCTTATAGCAATCAGCCCCAGCATTTT